This T cell receptor (beta chain) was retrieved from a study of T cells in Graves' hyperthyroidism and ophthalmopathy. Study-level findings and limits: Appearing also in blood were most of the thyroid clonotypes expanded above 0.001.

RNA transcripts were the template for amplifying TCR beta CDR3 regions. HTBI primers were the set used in a first-round RT-PCR of the TCR CDR3. TCRdb fed the multiplex PCR reads into MiXCR, producing one record per CDR3 protein. The data show over 350,000 distinct CDR3 sequences, under 15% seen once. Remarks on this clonotype: Its antigen is undetermined.

Germline V lookup: CDR1 SGHVS, CDR2 FQNEAQ. The V gene lost 5 bases and the J gene lost 3 bases, with 14 bases spanning the gap. The length of the CDR3 is 14 residues. The sequence was obtained from a man aged 18 to 30 with Graves' ophthalmopathy. The chain combines TRBV7-8 with TRBJ2-7, with D maybe TRBD2 (5 bases). Sequenced material: blood. CDR3 sequence (DNA): TGTGCCAGCAGCCAGAGGGCGGCGAACTACGAGCAGTACTTC. This gives the protein CASSQRAANYEQYF.